Many counts were recorded for the clone carrying this T cell receptor beta chain. Its cognate antigen is unknown. Using its own MiXCR run on the reads, TCRdb lists one record per CDR3 protein. In the table there are roughly 920,000 distinct CDR3 sequences, around a third of which are singletons. There are 12 residues in the CDR3. Trimming removed 5 bases at V and 8 bases at J, with 10 bases between. Looked up from germline, CDR1 is MNHEY and CDR2 is SVGAGI. This entry is derived from a study of T cell repertoires in cytomegalovirus infection. Here the sequenced sample was cultured CD8+ T cells from PBMCs, taken from culture after CMV antigen stimulation. The clonotype comes from a human donor in good health (CMV status not recorded). Some clones in this sample may be carry-over from other donors' samples. The V and J genes are TRBV6-5 and TRBJ2-1; a possible D gene is TRBD2 (5 bases). CDR3 region: CASSPDGDEQFF. CDR3 in DNA: TGTGCCAGCAGTCCCGACGGGGATGAGCAGTTCTTC.